These T cell receptor beta chains were read from a single sample in a study of T cell clones after liver transplantation. The protocol was immunoSEQ multiplex PCR, while the TCRdb copy is restricted to in-frame clones and leaves out a portion. Of around 30,000 clones listed, about 93% are singletons. The sequences come from CD8+ T cells from blood, collected 12 months after liver transplant. All receptors come from a human patient who received a liver transplant. Some T cells may be supplied by the graft donor. Both conserved end residues are part of each CDR3. The D gene is left open where the match is weak. A row's size may be missing; if present it is once, few, many or a size class.

size	D	V	length	J	DNA	CDR3
-	-	TRBV10-3	15	TRBJ2-1	TGTGCCATCAGCGGACCCGAGAGCTCCTACAATGAGCAGTTCTTC	CAISGPESSYNEQFF
-	-	TRBV6-6	16	TRBJ1-4	TGTGCCAGCAGTACCACCGGGAAGATAACTAATGAAAAACTGTTTTTT	CASSTTGKITNEKLFF
-	-	TRBV4-3	15	TRBJ2-7	TGCGCCAGCAGCCAAGATCATGACAGTACGGTCGAGCAGTACTTC	CASSQDHDSTVEQYF
-	-	TRBV7-9	16	TRBJ2-1	TGTGCCAGCAGCTTAAGAAGTTTTAGCGAGAACAATGAGCAGTTCTTC	CASSLRSFSENNEQFF
-	-	TRBV6-1	16	TRBJ1-3	TGTGCCAGCAGTGAAATTGGGGCACCGGGTGGAAACACCATATATTTT	CASSEIGAPGGNTIYF
-	TRBD2	TRBV19	18	TRBJ2-3	TGTGCCAGTACCCGAAGACGTCTAGCGGGAGGAGGCGCAGATACGCAGTATTTT	CASTRRRLAGGGADTQYF
-	-	TRBV27	12	TRBJ1-2	TGTGCCAGCAGTTTGGGACGGAAGGACTACACCTTC	CASSLGRKDYTF
once	-	TRBV30	14	TRBJ2-3	TGTGCCTGGAGCAATAGACAGGGCACAGATACGCAGTATTTT	CAWSNRQGTDTQYF
-	-	TRBV19	12	TRBJ1-1	TGTGCCAGTACTCAAACAGGAACTGAAGCTTTCTTT	CASTQTGTEAFF
-	-	TRBV2	13	TRBJ2-5	TGTGCCAGCAGAGATCTACTAACCGAGACCCAGTACTTC	CASRDLLTETQYF
-	-	TRBV27	16	TRBJ2-2	TGTGCCAGCAGCACCCGTAGAGGACCGAACACCGGGGAGCTGTTTTTT	CASSTRRGPNTGELFF
-	-	TRBV6-5	13	TRBJ2-7	TGTGCCAGCAGTTACTCGGCGGGCACCGAGCAGTACTTC	CASSYSAGTEQYF
once	-	TRBV29-1	17	TRBJ2-2	TGCAGCGTTTCGGGTTTTCTATCTGGATTGGGCACCGGGGAGCTGTTTTTT	CSVSGFLSGLGTGELFF
-	-	TRBV5-5	13	TRBJ2-3	TGTGCCAGCAGCTTGGAGGGGGACGATACGCAGTATTTT	CASSLEGDDTQYF
-	TRBD2	TRBV4-2	19	TRBJ2-7	TGTGCCAGCAGCCAAGATCTAGCGGGAGGGAAGACTGACGGCGACGAGCAGTACTTC	CASSQDLAGGKTDGDEQYF
-	-	TRBV5-8	14	TRBJ1-2	TGTGCCAGCAGCATTGGAGGGGTTATCTTGGGCTACACCTTC	CASSIGGVILGYTF